The clone carrying this T cell receptor beta chain was picked up many times. Antigen: not known. These data originate in a study of T-cell memory formation after mild COVID-19. TCRdb recomputed calls from the 5' RACE reads with MiXCR, one row per CDR3 protein. The data show a few hundred thousand distinct CDR3 sequences, with 16% seen just once and roughly a fifth held by the top ten. Study-level results: Researchers could not confirm that second-wave clones peaking on day 37 targeted SARS-CoV-2. Some clones that responded were present in memory (sampled pre-infection), which suggests cross-reactive memory joined. Clones that shrank (day 15 to 85) were balanced CD4/CD8, whereas later expanders leaned CD4+.

The CDR3 loop spans 14 amino acids. Trimming shortened V by 8 bases and J by 2 bases, and 15 bases separated the two germline ends. Looked up from germline, CDR1 is MGHRA and CDR2 is YSYEKL. This receptor was identified in a man aged 18 to 35 who had mild COVID-19 (a few samples of this study predate the infection). Cell type and time point are not known. Sequencing input: PBMCs or a T cell subset sorted from them (not recorded which). The V gene is TRBV4-1, the J gene TRBJ1-1; D gene unclear. The CDR3 region is CASRGLLLNTEAFF. The CDR3 DNA reads TGCGCCAGCCGCGGCCTACTCCTCAACACTGAAGCTTTCTTT.